The 12 T cell receptor beta chains below come from one sample, sequenced in a study of blood T cell repertoires in COVID-19. TCRdb's copy holds only in-frame clones and misses some; the assay was immunoSEQ multiplex PCR. The sample has 250,000 or so clones, about 87% seen once. Sequencing was performed on peripheral blood. The receptor source for this set is a woman in her sixties with COVID-19, enrolled during active disease.

The chain carries TRBV18 and TRBJ2-7, with a possible D match to TRBD2 (5 bases). CDR1 KGHSH and CDR2 LQKENI come from the germline V gene. The CDR3 is 15 residues long. V was pared by 0 bases and J by 7 bases, with 16 bases between. CDR3 in amino acids: CASSPPLAGKGEQYF. The CDR3 DNA follows: TGTGCCAGCTCACCACCGCTAGCTGGTAAAGGTGAGCAGTACTTC.

The chain recombines TRBV18 with TRBJ2-3; weak D call: TRBD1 (5 bases). V lost 5 bases to trimming and J lost 5 bases, with 14 bases between them. Germline V gives CDR1 KGHSH, CDR2 LQKENI. The CDR3 is made up of 14 amino acids. CDR3 sequence: CASSSRAHEDTQYF. CDR3 DNA sequence: TGTGCCAGCTCATCCAGGGCACACGAAGATACGCAGTATTTT.

In its sample, this clone was seen once. This chain joins TRBV28 and TRBJ1-2; D is undetermined. Per germline, CDR1 MDHEN and CDR2 SYDVKM. Trimming pared 5 bases from V and 8 bases from J, leaving 24 bases between. The CDR3 totals 16 residues. The CDR3 nucleotides read TGTGCCAGCAGTCGCCCGGGAGTGGTAGATTTGAAGGGCTACACCTTC. Translating gives CASSRPGVVDLKGYTF.

This sequence joins TRBV9 and TRBJ2-5, with 14 bases identical to TRBD2. Trimming took 4 bases from V and 5 from J; bases not matched to a gene: 13. The CDR3 covers 18 residues. Per the germline V gene, CDR1 is SGDLS and CDR2 is YYNGEE. The CDR3 DNA reads TGTGCCAGCAGCCGCGGCGGGACTAGCGGGAGTCGGGCGGAGACCCAGTACTTC. This encodes CASSRGGTSGSRAETQYF.

V is TRBV5-6 and J is TRBJ1-1, with a possible D match to TRBD1 (5 bases). This CDR3 region has 12 residues. CDR1 SGHDT and CDR2 YYEEEE come from the germline V gene. V was clipped by 6 bases and J by 8 bases, with 14 bases between them. CDR3 in amino acids: CASMLLEGEAFF. DNA of the CDR3: TGTGCCAGCATGCTATTGGAGGGGGAAGCTTTCTTT.

The rearrangement links TRBV7-3 to TRBJ2-3; TRBD1 matches at 9 bases. V dropped 5 bases and J dropped 0; count of bases not matched to a gene: 3. CDR3 size: 15 residues. Germline loops: CDR1 SGHTA, CDR2 FQGTGA. The CDR3 protein is CASSRTGASTDTQYF. In nucleotides, the CDR3 is TGTGCCAGCAGCAGGACAGGGGCCAGCACAGATACGCAGTATTTT.

The chain is built from TRBV5-1 and TRBJ2-7; D gene ambiguous. The CDR3 runs 15 residues. CDR1 is SGHRS and CDR2 is YFSETQ in the germline V gene. V shed 3 bases and J shed 0 bases, with 13 bases lying between them. The CDR3 DNA is TGCGCCAGCAGCTCCACATCTTCCGCCTCCTACGAGCAGTACTTC. Protein: CASSSTSSASYEQYF.

V usage is TRBV7-9 and J usage is TRBJ2-5; weak D call: TRBD1 (6 bases). Germline V lookup: CDR1 SEHNR, CDR2 FQNEAQ (reference sequence). The CDR3 contains 15 residues. V was clipped by 5 bases and J by 2 bases, with 15 bases between them. The CDR3 sequence: CASSEDDRLQETQYF. CDR3 in DNA: TGTGCCAGCAGCGAGGATGACAGGTTGCAAGAGACCCAGTACTTC.

The J gene is TRBJ2-7, the V gene TRBV27; TRBD2 aligns across 8 bases. The CDR3 length is 20 residues. V trimming: 3 bases; J trimming: 6 bases; junction bases outside the gene matches: 25. Per the germline V gene, CDR1 is MNHEY and CDR2 is SMNVEV (reference sequence). DNA for the CDR3: TGTGCCAGCAGTTTTTCCCTCGCCGGGGGGGCGAACCGCCCAGTCGGCGAGCAGTACTTC. Translated: CASSFSLAGGANRPVGEQYF.

This clone was recorded a few times. The V call is TRBV27, the J call TRBJ2-3, with 11 bases fitting TRBD2. There are 15 residues in the CDR3. Unmatched junction bases numbered 7, after V lost 5 bases and J lost 6 bases. In germline, CDR1 is MNHEY, CDR2 SMNVEV (reference sequence). DNA of the CDR3: TGTGCCAGCAGTCTTCTAGCGGGGGGCTGGGATACGCAGTATTTT. It is translated as CASSLLAGGWDTQYF.

The chain carries TRBV6-5 and TRBJ1-1; D gene ambiguous. V was shortened by 7 bases and J by 2 bases, with 11 bases between the two germline ends. There are 13 residues in the CDR3. Germline V gene lookup returns CDR1 MNHEY and CDR2 SVGAGI. CDR3 loop: CASKPRVNTEAFF. CDR3 bases: TGTGCCAGCAAGCCGAGGGTTAACACTGAAGCTTTCTTT.

This sequence joins TRBV19 and TRBJ2-3; 7 bases match TRBD2. The germline CDR1 and CDR2 sequences are LNHDA and SQIVND (reference sequence). V trimming: 3 bases; J trimming: 1 base; junction bases outside the gene matches: 4. The CDR3 totals 15 residues. The CDR3 nucleotides read TGTGCCAGTAGTATGGCGGGGGACGGCACAGATACGCAGTATTTT. Translated, it gives CASSMAGDGTDTQYF.